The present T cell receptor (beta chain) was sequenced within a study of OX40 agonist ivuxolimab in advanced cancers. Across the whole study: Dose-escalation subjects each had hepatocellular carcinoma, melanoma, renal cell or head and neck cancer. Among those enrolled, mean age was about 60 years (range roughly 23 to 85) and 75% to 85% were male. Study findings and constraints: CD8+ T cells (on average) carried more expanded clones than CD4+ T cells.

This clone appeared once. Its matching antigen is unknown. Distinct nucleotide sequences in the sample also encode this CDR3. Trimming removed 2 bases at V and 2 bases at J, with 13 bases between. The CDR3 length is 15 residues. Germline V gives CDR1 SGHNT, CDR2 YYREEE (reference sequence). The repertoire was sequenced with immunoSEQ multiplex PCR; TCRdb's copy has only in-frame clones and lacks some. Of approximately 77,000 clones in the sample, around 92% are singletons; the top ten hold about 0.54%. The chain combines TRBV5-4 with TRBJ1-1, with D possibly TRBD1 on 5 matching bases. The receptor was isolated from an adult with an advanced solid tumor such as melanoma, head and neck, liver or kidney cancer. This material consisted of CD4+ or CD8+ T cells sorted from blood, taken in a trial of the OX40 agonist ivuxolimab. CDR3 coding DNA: TGTGCCAGCAGCTTTCCCGGGACGATTAACACTGAAGCTTTCTTT. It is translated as CASSFPGTINTEAFF.